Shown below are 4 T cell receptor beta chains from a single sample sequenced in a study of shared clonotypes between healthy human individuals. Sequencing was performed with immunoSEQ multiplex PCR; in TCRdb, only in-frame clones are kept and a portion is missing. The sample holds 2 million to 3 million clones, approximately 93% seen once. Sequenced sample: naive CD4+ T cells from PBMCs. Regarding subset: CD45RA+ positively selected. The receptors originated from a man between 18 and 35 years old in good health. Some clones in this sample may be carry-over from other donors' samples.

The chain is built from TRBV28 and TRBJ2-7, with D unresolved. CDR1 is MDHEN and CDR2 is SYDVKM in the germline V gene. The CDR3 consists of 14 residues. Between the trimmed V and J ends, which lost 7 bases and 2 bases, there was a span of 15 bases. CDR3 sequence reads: CASTPLEAPYEQYF. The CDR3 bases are TGTGCCAGCACCCCTCTAGAGGCTCCCTACGAGCAGTACTTC.

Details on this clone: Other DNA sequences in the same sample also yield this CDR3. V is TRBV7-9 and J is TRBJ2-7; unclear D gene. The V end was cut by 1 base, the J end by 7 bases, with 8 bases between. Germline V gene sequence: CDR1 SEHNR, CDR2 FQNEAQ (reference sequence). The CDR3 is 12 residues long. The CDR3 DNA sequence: TGTGCCAGCAGCTTAGTCGGCAGTGAGCAGTACTTC. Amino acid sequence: CASSLVGSEQYF.

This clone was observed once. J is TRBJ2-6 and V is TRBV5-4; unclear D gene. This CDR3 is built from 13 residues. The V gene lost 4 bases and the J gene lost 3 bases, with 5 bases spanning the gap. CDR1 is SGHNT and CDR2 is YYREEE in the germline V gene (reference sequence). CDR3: CASSPLGANVLTF. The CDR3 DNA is TGTGCCAGCAGCCCGCTTGGGGCCAACGTCCTGACTTTC. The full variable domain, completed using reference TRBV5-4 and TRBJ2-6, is ETGVTQSPTHLIKTRGQQVTLRCSSQSGHNTVSWYQQALGQGPQFIFQYYREEENGRGNFPPRFSGLQFPNYSSELNVNALELDDSALYLCASSPLGANVLTFGAGSRLTVL.

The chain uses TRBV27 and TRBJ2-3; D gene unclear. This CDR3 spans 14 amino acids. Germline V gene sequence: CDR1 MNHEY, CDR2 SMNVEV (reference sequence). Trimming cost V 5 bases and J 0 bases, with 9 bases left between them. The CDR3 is CASSPTSSTDTQYF. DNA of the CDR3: TGTGCCAGCAGTCCGACCTCTAGCACAGATACGCAGTATTTT.